This TCR beta chain was captured by sequencing in a study of metastatic and nonmetastatic thyroid tumors. All patients were treatment-naive before thyroid surgery. TCRdb reprocessed the PCR reads via MiXCR. Of 8,500 to 13,000 clones listed, 10% to 15% are singletons. In regard to this clone: Compared with germline, one end of the junction differs, possibly owing to a read error.

The CDR3 is 16 amino acids. Germline lookup yields CDR1 SGHAT and CDR2 FQDESV (reference sequence). The rearrangement uses TRBV11-1 and TRBJ2-5; TRBD2 might be the D (6 bases). The TCR was taken from a female donor with papillary thyroid cancer or a benign thyroid nodule (not recorded which). Some clones in this sample may be carry-over from other donors' samples. Sequencing used blood. CDR3 residues: CASSFEGWGLGETQYF. The CDR3 DNA sequence: TGTGCTAGCAGCTTCGAAGGATGGGGACTTGGGGAGACCCAGTACTTC.